What follows describes a single T cell receptor (beta chain). These data come from a study of blood T cell repertoires in COVID-19. At the level of the study: T cells, B-cell-depleted T cells, or PBMCs supplied cDNA or gDNA.

Original methodology: Estimation of nucleated cell counts relied on the amplification of reference gene primers. The method was immunoSEQ multiplex PCR; TCRdb's version includes in-frame clones alone and lacks a portion of them. Clone size and the V and J calls come from that table; the DNA yielded D and trimming. The table lists 150,000 to 200,000 clones, over 85% of them singletons. There are 17 residues in the CDR3. In germline, CDR1 is SQVTM, CDR2 ANQGSEA. V shed 7 bases, J shed 0 bases, and the junction held 15 bases outside the gene matches. Specimen: peripheral blood. This receptor was identified in a woman between 55 and 75 years old with COVID-19, enrolled during active disease. This chain joins TRBV29-1 and TRBJ1-3; 7 bases are a match to TRBD1. In DNA, the CDR3 is TGCAGCGCCTCGACCGGGACAGTCACGAGCTCTGGAAACACCATATATTTT. It is translated as CSASTGTVTSSGNTIYF.